A single sample gave rise to the 11 T cell receptor beta chains below, sequenced in a study of vaccination and CD4 T cells after COVID-19. Sequenced with the Oncomine TCR Beta short-read assay was DNA taken from cultured CD4+ T cells. TCRdb analysed the PCR reads with MiXCR anew, one entry per CDR3 protein. The profile covers about 21,000 distinct CDR3 sequences, with more than 50% appearing a single time and roughly 10% taken by the ten largest. Treatment meaning: approximately nine-day PBMC culture with coronavirus spike peptide pools or control peptides (ViraFEST assay). Antigens of these TCRs are unknown. The sequenced sample consisted of CD4+ T cells from blood, cultured in vitro. The source of these receptors is a human donor who had recovered from COVID-19.

V gene TRBV19 combines with J gene TRBJ2-1; 7 bases are a match to TRBD2. The germline V gene has CDR1 LNHDA and CDR2 SQIVND (reference sequence). J gave up 5 bases and V 7 bases, and 5 bases lay outside the gene matches. This CDR3 contains 13 residues. The CDR3 loop reads CASKLATDNEQFF. CDR3 DNA: TGTGCCAGTAAACTAGCGACGGACAATGAGCAGTTCTTC.

The CDR3 nucleotides are TGTGCCAGCAGTCGACAGTTATACGAGCAGTACTTC. It translates to CASSRQLYEQYF. The rearrangement joins TRBV28 to TRBJ2-7, with D perhaps TRBD1 (5 bases). This CDR3 spans 12 amino acids. Germline-derived CDR1 and CDR2 are MDHEN and SYDVKM. Trimming removed 5 bases at V and 4 bases at J, with 9 bases between.

The CDR3 sequence: CASSLGLYQPQHF. CDR3 sequence (DNA): TGTGCCAGTAGTCTGGGTTTGTATCAGCCCCAGCATTTT. The genes are TRBV19 and TRBJ1-5; D is uncertain. The CDR3 consists of 13 residues. CDR1 and CDR2 from the germline V gene are LNHDA and SQIVND (reference sequence). V lost 5 bases and J lost 5, with 10 bases in between.

V usage is TRBV15 and J usage is TRBJ1-4; 9 bases align to TRBD1. This CDR3 comprises 15 residues. Per germline, CDR1 LNHNV and CDR2 YYDKDF (reference sequence). The J segment lost 8 bases and the V segment lost 0 bases, leaving 4 bases of the junction unmatched. The DNA for the CDR3 is TGTGCCACCAGCAGAGAACAGGGGGCCGGGGAAAAACTGTTTTTT. Translation gives CATSREQGAGEKLFF.

This chain joins TRBV7-9 and TRBJ1-1; 9 bases match TRBD1. Germline V lookup: CDR1 SEHNR, CDR2 FQNEAQ (reference sequence). Unmatched junction bases numbered 8, after V lost 6 bases and J lost 0 bases. The CDR3 has 16 residues. The CDR3 bases are TGTGCCAGCAGACCGTACGGACAGGGGATGAACACTGAAGCTTTCTTT. Amino acids: CASRPYGQGMNTEAFF.

Only a few counts were recorded for this clonotype. The gene calls are TRBV7-2 and TRBJ2-7; tentatively, D is TRBD2 (6 bases). The CDR3 is 11 residues long. Germline V gives CDR1 SGHTA, CDR2 FQGNSA. The germline V and J ends were trimmed by 4 bases and 6 bases, with 7 bases remaining between them. The chain's CDR3 is CASSSGGEQYF. In DNA, the CDR3 is TGTGCCAGCAGCTCCGGGGGCGAGCAGTACTTC. Supplemented by reference TRBV7-2 and TRBJ2-7, the full variable domain reads GAGVSQSPSNKVTEKGKDVELRCDPISGHTALYWYRQSLGQGLEFLIYFQGNSAPDKSGLPSDRFSAERTGGSVSTLTIQRTQQEDSAVYLCASSSGGEQYFGPGTRLTVT.

This rearrangement joins TRBV20-1 to TRBJ2-5, with 7 bases matching TRBD2. The CDR3 runs to 12 residues. Unmatched junction bases numbered 2, after V lost 7 bases and J lost 0 bases. CDR1 and CDR2 (germline): DFQATT, SNEGSKA (reference sequence). The CDR3 is CSGAGDQETQYF. In nucleotides, the CDR3 is TGCAGTGGGGCGGGGGACCAAGAGACCCAGTACTTC.

This sequence joins TRBV7-2 and TRBJ1-6; D gene uncertain. This CDR3 region has 14 residues. The V gene lost 5 bases and the J gene lost 6 bases, with 11 bases spanning the gap. Germline CDR1 and CDR2: SGHTA and FQGNSA. The DNA for the CDR3 is TGTGCCAGCAGCGCCAAACGGGGTAATTCACCCCTCCACTTT. It encodes CASSAKRGNSPLHF.

The V call is TRBV30, the J call TRBJ1-1; D possibly corresponds to TRBD1 (5 bases). The germline V and J ends were trimmed by 3 bases and 4 bases, with 12 bases remaining between them. CDR3 length equals 13 residues. The germline gives CDR1 GTSNPN, CDR2 SVGIG (reference sequence). The chain's CDR3 is CAWRNRGGTEAFF. CDR3 in DNA: TGTGCCTGGAGAAACCGGGGCGGCACTGAAGCTTTCTTT.

V usage is TRBV7-2 and J usage is TRBJ1-2, with 7 bases lining up with TRBD1. The CDR3 has 16 amino acids. Germline CDR1 reads SGHTA; CDR2 reads FQGNSA. V gave up 5 bases and J gave up 8 bases; unmatched junction bases: 17. DNA for the CDR3: TGTGCCAGCAGCCACGGGACAGCCTGGTCGGAATACGGCTACACCTTC. It specifies CASSHGTAWSEYGYTF.

This clonotype was counted only a few times. The chain employs TRBV28 and TRBJ1-4; 10 bases map to TRBD1. The CDR3 is made up of 15 amino acids. Per the germline V gene, CDR1 is MDHEN and CDR2 is SYDVKM. The ends lost 4 bases at V and 7 bases at J; junction bases unmatched: 6. As DNA, the CDR3 is TGTGCCAGCAGTTCCTTGACAGGGGGCTTTGAAAAACTGTTTTTT. This translates into CASSSLTGGFEKLFF.